The clone carrying this TCR beta chain has ten or more counts. TCRdb re-called the 5' RACE reads with MiXCR, one entry per CDR3 protein. The sample records 350,000 to 450,000 distinct CDR3 sequences, 15% to 20% being singletons. The sample is drawn from a study of identical twins. J was trimmed by 0 bases and V by 4 bases; bases with no gene match: 11. Per germline, CDR1 MNHNS and CDR2 SASEGT. CDR3 length equals 18 residues. The receptor's source is a man in his forties or fifties in good health. This chain links TRBV6-1 with TRBJ2-2, with TRBD2 identical over 7 bases. Sequenced sample: naive T cells sorted from blood. The DNA for the CDR3 is TGTGCCAGCAGTGCGACCGTGGGACTACCTACGAACACCGGGGAGCTGTTTTTT. As protein: CASSATVGLPTNTGELFF.